Listed below are T cell receptor beta chains from one sample, sequenced in a study of T cells after yellow fever vaccination. TCRdb re-called the 5' RACE reads through MiXCR, storing one row per CDR3 protein. The table has 200,000 to 300,000 distinct CDR3 sequences, approximately 3.8% seen once. The specimen comprised PBMCs, sampled 15 days after the yellow fever booster vaccination. Source of these receptors: a young man who received the YFV17D yellow fever vaccine. CDR3s include the opening cysteine and the closing phenylalanine or tryptophan. D genes are given only for firm matches. Size is omitted from some rows. Given values are once, few, many or a class for expanded clones.

abundance	v_gene	j_gene	d_gene	CDR3aa	CDR3nt
many	TRBV29-1	TRBJ1-1	-	CSVGLGVTETEAFF	TGCAGCGTTGGTTTAGGGGTTACCGAGACTGAAGCTTTCTTT
many	TRBV4-3	TRBJ1-6	-	CASSRDRNSPLHF	TGCGCCAGCAGCCGCGACAGAAATTCACCCCTCCACTTT
many	TRBV10-3	TRBJ1-1	TRBD1	CAISESWTGGWYAFF	TGTGCCATCAGTGAGTCCTGGACAGGGGGCTGGTACGCTTTCTTT
many	TRBV5-6	TRBJ2-7	-	CASSFSTLSYEQYF	TGTGCCAGCAGCTTCAGTACGCTCTCCTACGAGCAGTACTTC
many	TRBV4-1	TRBJ2-7	-	CASSDGTLSYEQYF	TGCGCCAGCAGCGACGGGACGCTCTCCTACGAGCAGTACTTC
-	TRBV7-6	TRBJ2-2	TRBD2	CASSSGLAGGPNTGELFF	TGTGCCAGCAGCTCGGGACTAGCGGGGGGTCCGAACACCGGGGAGCTGTTTTTT
many	TRBV12-3/TRBV12-4	TRBJ2-3	-	CASRRVDTQYF	TGTGCCAGCAGGAGGGTAGATACGCAGTATTTT
many	TRBV4-2	TRBJ2-5	TRBD2	CASSQEGGGDETQYF	TGTGCCAGCAGCCAAGAAGGCGGGGGGGACGAGACCCAGTACTTC
few	TRBV5-4	TRBJ1-2	-	CASSFEQGPRGYTF	TGTGCCAGCAGTTTTGAACAGGGTCCCCGGGGCTACACCTTC
many	TRBV6-6	TRBJ2-5	-	CASYLNLGQAQETQYF	TGTGCCAGCTACCTGAATTTAGGGCAGGCCCAAGAGACCCAGTACTTC
many	TRBV7-9	TRBJ1-2	-	CASSSVPNYGYTF	TGTGCCAGCAGCTCCGTTCCTAACTATGGCTACACCTTC
many	TRBV20-1	TRBJ1-6	TRBD1	CSARGPTGAPWALHF	TGCAGTGCTAGGGGACCCACAGGGGCCCCTTGGGCCCTCCACTTT
few	TRBV5-1	TRBJ2-5	-	CASSLGLKETQYF	TGCGCCAGCAGCTTGGGTCTAAAAGAGACCCAGTACTTC
many	TRBV5-1	TRBJ1-2	-	CASSLFGGQDFYTF	TGCGCCAGCAGCTTGTTCGGGGGGCAGGATTTCTACACCTTC
many	TRBV7-2	TRBJ2-1	TRBD2	CASSLVASGSYNEQFF	TGTGCCAGCAGCTTAGTGGCTAGCGGCTCCTACAATGAGCAGTTCTTC
many	TRBV9	TRBJ1-5	-	CASSVDGSFQPQHF	TGTGCCAGCAGCGTAGACGGGAGCTTTCAGCCCCAGCATTTT
many	TRBV20-1	TRBJ2-3	-	CSARVGGDTQYF	TGCAGTGCTAGAGTGGGGGGAGATACGCAGTATTTT
many	TRBV7-2	TRBJ2-6	-	CASSLAGVLGGANVLTF	TGTGCCAGCAGCTTAGCGGGTGTCTTAGGTGGGGCCAACGTCCTGACTTTC
many	TRBV6-6	TRBJ1-5	-	CASSYPSRAFQPQHF	TGTGCCAGCAGTTACCCCTCGAGGGCTTTTCAGCCCCAGCATTTT
many	TRBV14	TRBJ2-3	-	CASSHYPPGAGNTQYF	TGTGCCAGCAGCCATTACCCCCCGGGCGCCGGAAATACGCAGTATTTT
many	TRBV24-1	TRBJ1-3	-	CATSDATSGNTIYF	TGTGCCACCAGCGACGCAACCTCTGGAAACACCATATATTTT
many	TRBV6-5	TRBJ1-1	-	CASSYELNTEAFF	TGTGCCAGCAGTTATGAGCTGAACACTGAAGCTTTCTTT
-	TRBV25-1	TRBJ2-7	-	CASERESSYEQYF	TGTGCCAGCGAGAGGGAGAGCTCCTACGAGCAGTACTTC
many	TRBV11-1	TRBJ2-3	TRBD1	CASSAVTTGLPQYF	TGTGCCAGCAGCGCCGTTACGACAGGGCTGCCGCAGTATTTT
many	TRBV5-1	TRBJ2-2	-	CASSARSPNTGELFF	TGCGCCAGCAGCGCCAGGAGCCCGAACACCGGGGAGCTGTTTTTT
many	TRBV5-5	TRBJ1-5	-	CASSLVGSGFSNQPQHF	TGTGCCAGCAGCTTGGTCGGTTCGGGGTTTAGCAATCAGCCCCAGCATTTT
many	TRBV29-1	TRBJ2-5	TRBD1	CSVVSGGFETQYF	TGCAGCGTTGTTTCAGGGGGCTTCGAGACCCAGTACTTC
many	TRBV5-1	TRBJ2-1	TRBD1	CASSLDRGNLDEQFF	TGCGCCAGCAGCCTGGACAGGGGGAATTTGGATGAGCAGTTCTTC
many	TRBV7-2	TRBJ1-6	-	CASSSLGAGLNSPLHF	TGTGCCAGCAGCTCACTCGGGGCAGGGCTGAATTCACCCCTCCACTTT